This TCR beta chain was sequenced during a study of blood T cell repertoires in COVID-19. For the study at large: COVID-19 samples, acute and convalescent, were from the United States, Italy and Spain.

The table came from immunoSEQ multiplex PCR; TCRdb's copy has only in-frame clones and leaves some out. This sample has around 300,000 clones, with 89% found just once. V shed 4 bases, J shed 4 bases, and the junction held 12 bases outside the gene matches. The CDR3 is 16 residues long. Germline assignment: CDR1 KGHSH and CDR2 LQKENI. The study drew participants aged about 18 to 95 years from roughly 25 US areas. Participant-given clinical history determined each cohort assignment. Recovery meant two consecutive negative NP/OP PCR tests, professional clearance, or resolved symptoms. The chain uses TRBV18 and TRBJ1-2, with 7 bases identical to TRBD1. The sequencing sample was made of PBMCs or T cells enriched from blood (not recorded which). This receptor was identified in a woman in her thirties or forties who had recovered from COVID-19. CDR3 residues: CASSRDRQGTSYGYTF. DNA for the CDR3: TGTGCCAGCTCACGGGACCGACAGGGCACCAGCTATGGCTACACCTTC.